The text below deals with one T cell receptor beta chain. Its target is unknown. This entry comes from a study of T cell responses to AZD1222 COVID-19 vaccine. Whole-study findings and limits: No day 14 peak samples; only post-peak repertoires were characterized. Spike-wide coverage was observed for vaccine-associated CD4 TCRs, with dominant responses at 160-218 and 743-854.

This CDR3 has 14 amino acids. Trimming left V 10 bases short and J 0 bases short, with 13 bases between. Per germline, CDR1 LGHDT and CDR2 YNNKEL (reference sequence). Method: immunoSEQ multiplex PCR; TCRdb's copy keeps in-frame clones and lacks some. The sample lists 25,000 to 30,000 clones, over 75% occurring once. V and J are TRBV3-1 (or the pseudogene TRBV3-2) and TRBJ2-4, with D possibly TRBD1 on 6 matching bases. The receptor was derived from an adult in good health. The starting material was peripheral blood, obtained on day 0 of AZD1222 vaccination. The CDR3: CATTGNGAKNIQYF. DNA of the CDR3: TGTGCCACCACAGGGAATGGAGCCAAAAACATTCAGTACTTC.